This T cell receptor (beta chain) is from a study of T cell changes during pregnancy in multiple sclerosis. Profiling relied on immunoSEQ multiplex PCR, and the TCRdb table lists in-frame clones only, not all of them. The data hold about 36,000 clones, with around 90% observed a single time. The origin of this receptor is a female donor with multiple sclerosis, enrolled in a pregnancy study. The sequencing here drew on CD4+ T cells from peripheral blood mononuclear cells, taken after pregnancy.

The CDR3 sequence is CASSSSGTGAGGYTF. CDR3 sequence (DNA): TGCGCCAGCAGCTCGTCCGGGACAGGGGCTGGTGGCTACACCTTC. The rearrangement links TRBV5-1 to TRBJ1-2, with 10 bases fitting TRBD1. J lost 7 bases, V lost 3 bases, and 9 bases had no gene match. The V gene's germline CDR1 is SGHRS and CDR2 YFSETQ. The CDR3 runs to 15 residues.